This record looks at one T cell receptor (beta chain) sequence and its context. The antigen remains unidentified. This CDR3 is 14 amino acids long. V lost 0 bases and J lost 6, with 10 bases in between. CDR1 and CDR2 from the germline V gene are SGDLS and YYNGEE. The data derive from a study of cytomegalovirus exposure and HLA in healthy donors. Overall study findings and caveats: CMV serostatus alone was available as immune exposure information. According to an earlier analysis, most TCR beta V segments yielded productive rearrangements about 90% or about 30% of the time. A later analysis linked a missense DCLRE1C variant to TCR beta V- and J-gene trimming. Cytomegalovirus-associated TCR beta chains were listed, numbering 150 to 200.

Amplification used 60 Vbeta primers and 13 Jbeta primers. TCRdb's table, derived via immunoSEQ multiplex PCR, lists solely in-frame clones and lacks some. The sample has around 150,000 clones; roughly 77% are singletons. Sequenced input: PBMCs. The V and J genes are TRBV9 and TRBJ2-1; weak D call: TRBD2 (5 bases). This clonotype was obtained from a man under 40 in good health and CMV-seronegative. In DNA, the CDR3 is TGTGCCAGCAGCGTAGGCGGTAGCGTCAATGAGCAGTTCTTC. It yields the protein CASSVGGSVNEQFF.